This T cell receptor beta chain originates from a study of human T cells and chemical hapten exposure. At the level of the study: Patients had diphenylcyclopropenone applied to the scalp weekly throughout the approximately 23-week study.

The time point here: pre-sensitization, week 0. Treatment indicated: therapeutic diphenylcyclopropenone sensitization with weekly scalp DPC. It was unfractionated whole blood from which total RNA was extracted. TCRdb recomputed calls from the RACE reads with MiXCR, one row per CDR3 protein. This table holds tens of thousands of distinct CDR3 sequences, 9.5% to 15% found once. The junction had 10 bases not matched to a gene; V was cut back by 5 bases and J by 9 bases. This CDR3 spans 15 amino acids. This clonotype counts as medium-sized. The V call is TRBV12-3 or TRBV12-4, the J call TRBJ2-1, with 10 bases identical to TRBD2. The sample consisted of whole blood, taken in connection with sensitization to the hapten diphenylcyclopropenone (DPC). The sequence came from a woman aged 40 to 50 with alopecia areata. Some clones in this sample may be carry-over from other donors' samples. For the CDR3, the DNA is TGTGCCAGCAGTCCTCGAAGCGGGAGGGCCGTTGAGCAGTTCTTC. Protein: CASSPRSGRAVEQFF.